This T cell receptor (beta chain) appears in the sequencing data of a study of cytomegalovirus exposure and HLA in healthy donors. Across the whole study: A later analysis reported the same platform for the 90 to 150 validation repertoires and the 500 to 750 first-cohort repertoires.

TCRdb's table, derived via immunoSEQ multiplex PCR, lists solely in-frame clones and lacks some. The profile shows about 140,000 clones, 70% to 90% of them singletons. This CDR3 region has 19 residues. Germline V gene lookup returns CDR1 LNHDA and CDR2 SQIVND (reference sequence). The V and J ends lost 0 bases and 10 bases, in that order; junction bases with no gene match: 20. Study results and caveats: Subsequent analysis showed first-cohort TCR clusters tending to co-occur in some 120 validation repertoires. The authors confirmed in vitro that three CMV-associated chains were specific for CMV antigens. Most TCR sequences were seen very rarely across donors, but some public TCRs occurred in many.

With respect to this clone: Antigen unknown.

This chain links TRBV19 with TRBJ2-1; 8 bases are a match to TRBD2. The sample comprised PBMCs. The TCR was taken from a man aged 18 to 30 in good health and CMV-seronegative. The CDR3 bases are TGTGCCAGTAGTATAGATAGGGGCGGGAGGATCCCAGGTTCAGGGGAGCAGTTCTTC. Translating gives CASSIDRGGRIPGSGEQFF.